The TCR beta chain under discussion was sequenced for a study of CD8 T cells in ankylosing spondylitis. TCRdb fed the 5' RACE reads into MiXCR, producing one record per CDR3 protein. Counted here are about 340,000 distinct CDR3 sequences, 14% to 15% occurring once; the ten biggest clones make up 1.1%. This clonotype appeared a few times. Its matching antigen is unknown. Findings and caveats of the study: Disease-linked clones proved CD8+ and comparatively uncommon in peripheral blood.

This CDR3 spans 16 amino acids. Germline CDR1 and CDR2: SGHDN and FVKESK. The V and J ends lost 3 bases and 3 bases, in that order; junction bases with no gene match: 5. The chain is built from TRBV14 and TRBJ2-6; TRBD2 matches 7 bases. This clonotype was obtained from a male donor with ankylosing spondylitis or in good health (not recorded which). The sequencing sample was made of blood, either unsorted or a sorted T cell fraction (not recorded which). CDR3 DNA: TGTGCCAGCAGCCACGTGGGGGGGGTTGGGGCCAACGTCCTGACTTTC. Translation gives CASSHVGGVGANVLTF.